A single sample gave rise to the 32 T cell receptor beta chains below, sequenced in a study of shared clonotypes between healthy human individuals (dated by TCRdb to the early 2020s). Library generation was performed with the immunoSEQ multiplex PCR assay. Held by TCRdb, this immuneACCESS table contains in-frame sequences only and omits some clones. Under half of the omission traces to an unresolved V gene where checked; the cause of the rest is unknown. Present in this sample are some 200,000 clones, 60% to 80% of which were seen just once. Of the sample, around 10% is held by the ten largest clones. Sequenced: memory CD4+ T cells sorted from blood. What the cell subset or site label conveys for this sample: CD45RA-negative fraction. Every receptor here comes from a man aged 25 to 40 in good health.

This chain connects TRBV5-1 to TRBJ2-3, with D maybe TRBD1 (6 bases). The CDR3 is made up of 14 amino acids. Germline CDR1 reads SGHRS; CDR2 reads YFSETQ. The V end lost 4 bases, the J end lost 6 bases, and 15 bases lay between the germline ends. The CDR3: CASSLVGRGDTQYF. In DNA, the CDR3 is TGCGCCAGCAGCCTCGTGGGTAGGGGGGATACGCAGTATTTT. Variable domain in full (rest from reference TRBV5-1 and TRBJ2-3): KAGVTQTPRYLIKTRGQQVTLSCSPISGHRSVSWYQQTPGQGLQFLFEYFSETQRNKGNFPGRFSGRQFSNSRSEMNVSTLELGDSALYLCASSLVGRGDTQYFGPGTRLTVL.

The chain employs TRBV11-2 and TRBJ2-5, with TRBD1 identical over 9 bases. Germline CDR1 and CDR2: SGHAT and FQNNGV. The junction had 14 bases not matched to a gene; V was cut back by 1 base and J by 5 bases. The CDR3 loop spans 18 amino acids. In nucleotides, the CDR3 is TGTGCCAGCAGCTTAGGTCGGACAGGGGCGCCCCTGGGGGAGACCCAGTACTTC. Protein product: CASSLGRTGAPLGETQYF.

This clone was seen once. The V gene is TRBV5-4, the J gene TRBJ2-2; the match to TRBD2 covers 8 bases. Per the germline V gene, CDR1 is SGHNT and CDR2 is YYREEE (reference sequence). J lost 5 bases, V lost 5 bases, and 14 bases had no gene match. The CDR3 is 17 residues long. The CDR3 loop is CASSSGTSRAGTGELFF. The DNA for the CDR3 is TGTGCCAGCAGTTCCGGGACTAGTAGGGCGGGGACCGGGGAGCTGTTTTTT.

There are a few counts of this clone. This rearrangement joins TRBV5-1 to TRBJ2-7, with 8 bases identical to TRBD2. CDR3 size: 15 residues. The J segment lost 3 bases and the V segment lost 0 bases, leaving 5 bases of the junction unmatched. Germline CDR1 reads SGHRS; CDR2 reads YFSETQ. The DNA of the CDR3 is TGCGCCAGCAGCTTGGGAGCGGGAGAGGTCTACGAGCAGTACTTC. This translates into CASSLGAGEVYEQYF.

The chain combines TRBV29-1 with TRBJ2-6; no firm D call. The length of the CDR3 is 17 residues. Trimming cost V 5 bases and J 5 bases, with 22 bases left between them. The germline CDR1 and CDR2 sequences are SQVTM and ANQGSEA. CDR3 region: CSVNGYSIQSRANVLTF. The CDR3 coding sequence is TGCAGCGTTAACGGCTATAGCATACAAAGTCGGGCCAACGTCCTGACTTTC.

V usage is TRBV9 and J usage is TRBJ2-1; TRBD1 agrees at 10 bases. J gave up 3 bases and V 3 bases, and 3 bases lay outside the gene matches. The V gene's germline CDR1 is SGDLS and CDR2 YYNGEE. CDR3 length: 15 amino acids. The CDR3 is CASSGGQGVYNEQFF. CDR3 nucleotides: TGTGCCAGCAGCGGCGGACAGGGGGTCTACAATGAGCAGTTCTTC.

The chain employs TRBV28 and TRBJ2-3, with no clear D. Germline V lookup: CDR1 MDHEN, CDR2 SYDVKM. The CDR3 consists of 13 residues. The V and J ends lost 2 bases and 6 bases respectively, with 9 bases between them. CDR3 loop: CASSLGRLDTQYF. In DNA, the CDR3 is TGTGCCAGCAGTTTAGGCCGACTGGATACGCAGTATTTT.

The J gene is TRBJ1-1, the V gene TRBV7-2, with D uncertain. V was pared by 2 bases and J by 0 bases, with 10 bases between. There are 15 residues in the CDR3. Germline V gives CDR1 SGHTA, CDR2 FQGNSA. The CDR3 coding sequence is TGTGCCAGCAGCTTAAGGAACAGTTTGAACACTGAAGCTTTCTTT. Amino acids: CASSLRNSLNTEAFF.

This clone was seen more than once but under ten times. The gene calls are TRBV5-1 and TRBJ2-2; D tentatively reads TRBD1 or TRBD2 (5 bases each). The CDR3 contains 14 residues. Germline values: CDR1 SGHRS, CDR2 YFSETQ. V gave up 7 bases and J gave up 2 bases, with 12 bases separating them. The CDR3 region has the DNA TGCGCCAGCCGCCCGGGACCAAACACCGGGGAGCTGTTTTTT. This translates into CASRPGPNTGELFF.

The chain carries TRBV19 and TRBJ2-7; 9 bases match TRBD1. The CDR3 extends over 15 amino acids. V dropped 5 bases and J dropped 6; count of bases not matched to a gene: 11. Germline V gene sequence: CDR1 LNHDA, CDR2 SQIVND (reference sequence). This CDR3 is CASSVPGQGIGEQYF. CDR3 DNA sequence: TGTGCCAGTAGTGTCCCGGGACAGGGAATTGGCGAGCAGTACTTC.

The chain carries TRBV28 and TRBJ1-5; no clear D. The CDR3 loop spans 13 amino acids. V was clipped by 2 bases and J by 1 base, with 3 bases between them. Looked up from germline, CDR1 is MDHEN and CDR2 is SYDVKM. The CDR3 is CASSLQSNQPQHF. The CDR3 bases are TGTGCCAGCAGTTTACAAAGCAATCAGCCCCAGCATTTT.

The rearrangement links TRBV5-4 to TRBJ2-3; D not certain. In germline, CDR1 is SGHNT, CDR2 YYREEE (reference sequence). Trimming took off 1 base at V and 7 bases at J, with 10 bases between the two ends. This CDR3 spans 13 amino acids. The CDR3 sequence: CASSLPQHHTQYF. The CDR3, as DNA: TGTGCCAGCAGCTTGCCTCAGCACCATACGCAGTATTTT. The whole variable domain, filled in from reference TRBV5-4 and TRBJ2-3, reads ETGVTQSPTHLIKTRGQQVTLRCSSQSGHNTVSWYQQALGQGPQFIFQYYREEENGRGNFPPRFSGLQFPNYSSELNVNALELDDSALYLCASSLPQHHTQYFGPGTRLTVL.

The chain couples TRBV5-1 to TRBJ2-7, with D maybe TRBD1 (7 bases). The CDR3 length is 15 residues. The germline V gene encodes CDR1 SGHRS and CDR2 YFSETQ. Trimming shortened V by 4 bases and J by 4 bases, and 18 bases separated the two germline ends. CDR3 amino acids: CASSGLGGQPYEQYF. The CDR3 nucleotides are TGCGCCAGCAGCGGATTGGGGGGACAGCCATACGAGCAGTACTTC.

The chain couples TRBV5-1 to TRBJ2-7; D unresolved. Germline V gene lookup returns CDR1 SGHRS and CDR2 YFSETQ. V was trimmed by 4 bases and J by 0 bases, leaving 14 bases between them. This CDR3 comprises 15 residues. The CDR3 DNA reads TGCGCCAGCAGCCCCCATTTACCTAGCTCCTACGAGCAGTACTTC. This encodes CASSPHLPSSYEQYF.

This clone has a single count. The rearrangement joins TRBV7-8 to TRBJ1-3; D ambiguous. Trimming left V 1 base short and J 0 bases short, with 7 bases between. CDR3 length: 15 amino acids. In germline, CDR1 is SGHVS, CDR2 FQNEAQ. The CDR3 nucleotides are TGTGCCAGCAGCTTAGGCAGGCGCTCTGGAAACACCATATATTTT. Amino acid sequence: CASSLGRRSGNTIYF.

The chain links TRBV7-9 to TRBJ1-1; 8 nucleotides line up with TRBD1. The CDR3 loop spans 14 amino acids. J was trimmed by 7 bases and V by 5 bases; bases with no gene match: 9. Germline V gene lookup returns CDR1 SEHNR and CDR2 FQNEAQ (reference sequence). The CDR3 sequence is CASSRGQGLSEAFF. The CDR3 DNA sequence: TGTGCCAGCAGCCGCGGACAGGGTTTAAGTGAAGCTTTCTTT.

J is TRBJ2-2 and V is TRBV18; 7 bases are a match to TRBD1. The trim removed 4 bases at V and 0 bases at J, leaving 8 bases unmatched. Looked up from germline, CDR1 is KGHSH and CDR2 is LQKENI. The CDR3 runs 17 residues. DNA of the CDR3: TGTGCCAGCTCACGAGGACGGACAGGAACGAACACCGGGGAGCTGTTTTTT. The encoded protein is CASSRGRTGTNTGELFF.

The chain couples TRBV29-1 to TRBJ1-4, with D unclear. V shed 4 bases and J shed 8 bases, with 5 bases lying between them. There are 10 residues in the CDR3. Per the germline V gene, CDR1 is SQVTM and CDR2 is ANQGSEA. For the CDR3, the DNA is TGCAGCGTTGGGACGGAAAAACTGTTTTTT. It specifies CSVGTEKLFF.

This chain joins TRBV19 and TRBJ2-3; possibly TRBD2 for D (6 bases). The CDR3 is 16 residues long. The germline V gene has CDR1 LNHDA and CDR2 SQIVND (reference sequence). Trimming removed 2 bases from V and 1 base from J, with 13 bases in between. CDR3 in amino acids: CASSISGGGGTDTQYF. CDR3 sequence (DNA): TGTGCCAGTAGTATATCTGGCGGAGGGGGCACAGATACGCAGTATTTT.

V usage is TRBV10-3 and J usage is TRBJ2-5; TRBD2 agrees at 15 bases. Germline V gene lookup returns CDR1 ENHRY and CDR2 SYGVKD. CDR3 length: 17 residues. The V gene end was trimmed by 4 bases and the J gene end by 0 bases; junction bases not matched to a gene: 3. The CDR3 region is CAISGGLAGGDQETQYF. CDR3 coding DNA: TGTGCCATCAGTGGAGGACTAGCGGGAGGGGACCAAGAGACCCAGTACTTC.

A few counts support this clone. The chain is built from TRBV28 and TRBJ1-5; D is unresolved. Germline V CDR1 and CDR2: MDHEN, SYDVKM. The CDR3 sequence is 12 residues long. Trimming took 1 base from V and 12 from J, leaving 10 bases between them. The CDR3 region has the DNA TGTGCCAGCAGTTTATCGACCGACCTCCAGCATTTT. It encodes CASSLSTDLQHF.

The chain employs TRBV7-9 and TRBJ2-3; D is uncertain. Germline CDR1 SEHNR, CDR2 FQNEAQ (reference sequence). This CDR3 has 16 residues. Trimming stripped 4 bases from V and 2 bases from J, with 16 bases between. The CDR3 loop reads CASSSSPARHTDTQYF. In DNA form, the CDR3 reads TGTGCCAGCAGCTCCAGTCCTGCGCGACACACAGATACGCAGTATTTT.

This clone was detected many times. The chain combines TRBV5-1 with TRBJ2-1; 7 bases fit TRBD1. The V gene's germline CDR1 is SGHRS and CDR2 YFSETQ. CDR3 size: 14 residues. V lost 2 bases to trimming and J lost 7 bases; unmatched junction nucleotides: 6. CDR3 nucleotides: TGCGCCAGCAGCTTTCAGGGGGAAGGGAATGAGCAGTTCTTC. This translates into CASSFQGEGNEQFF.

The chain uses TRBV7-3 and TRBJ2-1, with D maybe TRBD1 (6 bases). V shed 5 bases and J shed 4 bases, with 12 bases lying between them. The CDR3 loop spans 14 amino acids. Germline loops: CDR1 SGHTA, CDR2 FQGTGA. The CDR3 region is CASSQAGAYNEQFF. CDR3 DNA: TGTGCCAGCAGCCAGGCAGGGGCATACAATGAGCAGTTCTTC.

With regard to this clone: This specimen includes other DNA sequences encoding the same CDR3. The chain employs TRBV12-5 and TRBJ1-1, with no clear D. The germline gives CDR1 LGHNT, CDR2 FRNRAP. V lost 1 base and J lost 0, with 3 bases in between. The CDR3 runs to 13 residues. CDR3 sequence: CASGLDMNTEAFF. CDR3 DNA sequence: TGTGCTAGTGGTTTGGATATGAACACTGAAGCTTTCTTT. Combining the CDR3 with reference TRBV12-5 and TRBJ1-1 gives the whole variable domain DARVTQTPRHKVTEMGQEVTMRCQPILGHNTVFWYRQTMMQGLELLAYFRNRAPLDDSGMPKDRFSAEMPDATLATLKIQPSEPRDSAVYFCASGLDMNTEAFFGQGTRLTVV.

V usage is TRBV5-1 and J usage is TRBJ2-4, with TRBD2 matching over 16 bases. Germline CDR1 SGHRS, CDR2 YFSETQ. J gave up 8 bases and V 3 bases, and 5 bases lay outside the gene matches. The CDR3 runs 16 residues. Here the CDR3 DNA reads TGCGCCAGCAGCTCGGGACTAGCGGGAGGGCCGGACATTCAGTACTTC. Residues: CASSSGLAGGPDIQYF.

CDR3 protein: CASSRGQAGWGSNEQFF. The CDR3 nucleotides read TGTGCCAGCAGCCGAGGGCAGGCGGGGTGGGGCAGCAATGAGCAGTTCTTC. This chain uses TRBV7-3 with TRBJ2-1, with D perhaps matching TRBD2 (6 bases). Between the trimmed V and J ends, which lost 5 bases and 6 bases, there was a span of 23 bases. The germline V gene has CDR1 SGHTA and CDR2 FQGTGA. CDR3 length: 17 residues. Full variable domain (missing parts from reference TRBV7-3 and TRBJ2-1): GAGVSQTPSNKVTEKGKYVELRCDPISGHTALYWYRQSLGQGPEFLIYFQGTGAADDSGLPNDRFFAVRPEGSVSTLKIQRTERGDSAVYLCASSRGQAGWGSNEQFFGPGTRLTVL.

This chain connects TRBV4-3 to TRBJ2-1, with TRBD2 matching 10 bases. CDR1 is LGHNA and CDR2 is YSLEER in the germline V gene. CDR3 length equals 20 residues. Trimming at V came to 0 bases and at J to 0 bases, leaving 11 bases not matched to a gene. The DNA of the CDR3 is TGCGCCAGCAGCCAAGATGCCGGACTAGCGGTGACATTCTCCTACAATGAGCAGTTCTTC. Translation gives CASSQDAGLAVTFSYNEQFF.

J is TRBJ1-5 and V is TRBV6-1; maybe TRBD1 (6 bases). This CDR3 spans 13 amino acids. V was cut by 3 bases and J by 10 bases, with 13 bases left in between. CDR1 is MNHNS, CDR2 SASEGT, per germline. CDR3 in DNA: TGTGCCAGCAGTGAGGAGACAGGAACCCCCCAGCATTTT. Its translation: CASSEETGTPQHF.

The rearrangement links TRBV4-1 to TRBJ2-6; D uncertain. This CDR3 comprises 16 residues. Germline V CDR1 and CDR2: MGHRA, YSYEKL. Trimming stripped 0 bases from V and 0 bases from J, with 6 bases between. In DNA, the CDR3 is TGCGCCAGCAGCCAAGATCACGGCTCTGGGGCCAACGTCCTGACTTTC. This translates into CASSQDHGSGANVLTF.

Written as DNA, the CDR3 is TGTGCCAGCAGCCTTCGACAGGGCCCCTTCGAGCAGTACTTC. It encodes CASSLRQGPFEQYF. The chain employs TRBV27 and TRBJ2-7, with 7 nucleotides matching TRBD1. There are 14 residues in the CDR3. V lost 6 bases, J lost 6 bases, and 11 bases stayed unmatched. Germline values: CDR1 MNHEY, CDR2 SMNVEV (reference sequence).

V and J are TRBV5-1 and TRBJ2-5, with 9 bases lining up with TRBD2. V lost 4 bases and J lost 5; bases outside the gene matches: 9. The CDR3 has 15 residues. The germline gives CDR1 SGHRS, CDR2 YFSETQ. The CDR3 DNA follows: TGCGCCAGCAGCCTATTAGCGGGAGCGGCGGAGACCCAGTACTTC. As protein: CASSLLAGAAETQYF.